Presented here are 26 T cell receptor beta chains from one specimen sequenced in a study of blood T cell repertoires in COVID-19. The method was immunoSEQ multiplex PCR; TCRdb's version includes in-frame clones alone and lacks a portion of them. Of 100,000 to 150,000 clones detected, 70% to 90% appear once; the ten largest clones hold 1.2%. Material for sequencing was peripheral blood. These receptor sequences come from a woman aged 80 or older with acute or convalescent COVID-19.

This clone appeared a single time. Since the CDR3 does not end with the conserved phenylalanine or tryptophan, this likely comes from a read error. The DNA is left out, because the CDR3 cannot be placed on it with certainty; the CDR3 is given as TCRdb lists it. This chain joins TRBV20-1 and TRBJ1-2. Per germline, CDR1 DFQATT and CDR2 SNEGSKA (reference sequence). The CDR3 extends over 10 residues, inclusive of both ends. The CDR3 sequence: CSARDLIPYY.

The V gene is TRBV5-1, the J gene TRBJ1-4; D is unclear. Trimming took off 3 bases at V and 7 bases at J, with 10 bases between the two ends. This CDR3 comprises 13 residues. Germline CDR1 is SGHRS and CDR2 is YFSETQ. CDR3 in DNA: TGCGCCAGCAGCTCTAACTCGGGTGAAAAACTGTTTTTT. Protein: CASSSNSGEKLFF.

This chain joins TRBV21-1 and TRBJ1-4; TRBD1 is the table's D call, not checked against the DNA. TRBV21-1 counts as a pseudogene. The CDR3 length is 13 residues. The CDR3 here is CASSKDQWEKLFF. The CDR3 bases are TGTGCCAGCAGCAAAGATCAGTGGGAAAAACTGTTTTTT.

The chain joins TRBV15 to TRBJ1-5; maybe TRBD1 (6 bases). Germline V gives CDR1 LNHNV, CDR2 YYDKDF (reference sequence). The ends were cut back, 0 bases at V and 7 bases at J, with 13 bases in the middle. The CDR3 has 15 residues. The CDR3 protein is CATSRDPGGAQPQHF. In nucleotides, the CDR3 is TGTGCCACCAGCAGAGATCCGGGGGGGGCCCAGCCCCAGCATTTT.

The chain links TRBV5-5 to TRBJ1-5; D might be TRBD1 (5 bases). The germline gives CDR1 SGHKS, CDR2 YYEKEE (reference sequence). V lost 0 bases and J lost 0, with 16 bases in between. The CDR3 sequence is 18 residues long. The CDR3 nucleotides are TGTGCCAGCAGCTTGGTAAGGGAAGGGGCCGGTAGCAATCAGCCCCAGCATTTT. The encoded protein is CASSLVREGAGSNQPQHF.

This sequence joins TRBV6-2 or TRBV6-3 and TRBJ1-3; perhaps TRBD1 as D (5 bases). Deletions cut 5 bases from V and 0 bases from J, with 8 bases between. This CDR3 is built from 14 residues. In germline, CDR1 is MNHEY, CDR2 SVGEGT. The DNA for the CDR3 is TGTGCCAGCAGTCACGGGGGCTCTGGAAACACCATATATTTT. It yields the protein CASSHGGSGNTIYF.

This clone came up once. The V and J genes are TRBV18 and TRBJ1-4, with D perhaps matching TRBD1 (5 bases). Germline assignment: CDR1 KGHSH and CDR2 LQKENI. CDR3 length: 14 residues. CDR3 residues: CTTSAGLANEKLFF. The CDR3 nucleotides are TGTACCACCTCCGCGGGACTAGCTAATGAAAAACTGTTTTTT.

The CDR3 region has the DNA TGTGCCAGCAGCGTAGAAGGCGGGTCCTCCTACGAGCAGTACTTC. This encodes CASSVEGGSSYEQYF. The gene calls are TRBV9 and TRBJ2-7; possible D gene TRBD2, 5 bases. This CDR3 spans 15 amino acids. The germline CDR1 and CDR2 sequences are SGDLS and YYNGEE. V was pared by 0 bases and J by 0 bases, with 10 bases between. Drawing the rest from reference TRBV9 and TRBJ2-7, the complete variable domain is DSGVTQTPKHLITATGQRVTLRCSPRSGDLSVYWYQQSLDQGLQFLIQYYNGEERAKGNILERFSAQQFPDLHSELNLSSLELGDSALYFCASSVEGGSSYEQYFGPGTRLTVT.

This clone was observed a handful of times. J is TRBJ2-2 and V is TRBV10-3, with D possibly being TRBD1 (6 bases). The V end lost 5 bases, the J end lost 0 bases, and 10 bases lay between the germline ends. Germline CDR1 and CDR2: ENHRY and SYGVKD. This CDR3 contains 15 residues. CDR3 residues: CAISIQGTNTGELFF. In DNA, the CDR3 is TGTGCCATCAGTATACAGGGCACGAACACCGGGGAGCTGTTTTTT.

This CDR3 reads CASSFSGNVPNYGYTF. The DNA of the CDR3 is TGTGCCAGCAGTTTTTCCGGGAATGTCCCTAACTATGGCTACACCTTC. V and J are TRBV28 and TRBJ1-2; no clear D. The CDR3 loop spans 16 amino acids. V was clipped by 3 bases and J by 0 bases, with 14 bases between them. The germline CDR1 and CDR2 sequences are MDHEN and SYDVKM.

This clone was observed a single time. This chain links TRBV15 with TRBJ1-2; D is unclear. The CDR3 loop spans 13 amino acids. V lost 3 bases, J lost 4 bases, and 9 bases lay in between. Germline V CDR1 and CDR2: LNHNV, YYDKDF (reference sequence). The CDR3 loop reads CATSSGTLYGYTF. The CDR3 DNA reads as TGTGCCACCAGCAGTGGCACCCTCTATGGCTACACCTTC.

The CDR3: CASSLEPDGYTF. For the CDR3, the DNA is TGCGCCAGCAGCTTGGAACCGGATGGCTACACCTTC. The J gene is TRBJ1-2, the V gene TRBV5-1; D remains unclear. This CDR3 has 12 residues. Germline V gene lookup returns CDR1 SGHRS and CDR2 YFSETQ. V gave up 0 bases and J gave up 6 bases, with 6 bases separating them.

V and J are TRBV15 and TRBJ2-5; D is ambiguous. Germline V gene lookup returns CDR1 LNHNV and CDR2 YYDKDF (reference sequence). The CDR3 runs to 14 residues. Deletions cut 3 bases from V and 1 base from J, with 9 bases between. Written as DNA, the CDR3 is TGTGCCACCAGCAGTGGTCGGAGCCAAGAGACCCAGTACTTC. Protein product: CATSSGRSQETQYF.

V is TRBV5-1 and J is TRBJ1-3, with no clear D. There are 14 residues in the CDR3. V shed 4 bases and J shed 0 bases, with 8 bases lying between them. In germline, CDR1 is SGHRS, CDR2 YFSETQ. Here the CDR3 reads CASSPDGSGNTIYF. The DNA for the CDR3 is TGCGCCAGCAGCCCAGATGGCTCTGGAAACACCATATATTTT.

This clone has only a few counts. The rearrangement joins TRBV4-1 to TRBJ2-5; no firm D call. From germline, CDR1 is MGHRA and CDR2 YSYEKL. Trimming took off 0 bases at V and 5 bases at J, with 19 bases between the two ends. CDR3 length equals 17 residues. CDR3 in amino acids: CASSQEGGGRGIETQYF. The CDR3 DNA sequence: TGCGCCAGCAGCCAAGAAGGCGGTGGCAGAGGAATCGAGACCCAGTACTTC.

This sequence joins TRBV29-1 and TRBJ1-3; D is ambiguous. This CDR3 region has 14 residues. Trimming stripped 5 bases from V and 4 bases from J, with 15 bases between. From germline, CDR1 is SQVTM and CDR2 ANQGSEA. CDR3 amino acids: CSVSGLTVGNTIYF. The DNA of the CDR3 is TGCAGCGTTTCAGGACTGACCGTGGGAAACACCATATATTTT.

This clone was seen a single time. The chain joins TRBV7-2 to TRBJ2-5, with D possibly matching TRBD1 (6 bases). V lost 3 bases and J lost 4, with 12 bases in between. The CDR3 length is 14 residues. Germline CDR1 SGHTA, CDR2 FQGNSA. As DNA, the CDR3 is TGTGCCAGCAGCTTCCACTACAGGGCAGAGACCCAGTACTTC. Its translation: CASSFHYRAETQYF.

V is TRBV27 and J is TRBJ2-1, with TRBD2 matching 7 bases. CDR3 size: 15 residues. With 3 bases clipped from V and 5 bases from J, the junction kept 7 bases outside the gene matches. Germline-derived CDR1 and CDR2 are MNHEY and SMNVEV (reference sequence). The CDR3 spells CASSFGGRAHNEQFF. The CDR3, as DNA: TGTGCCAGCAGTTTTGGGGGGAGGGCCCACAATGAGCAGTTCTTC.

The CDR3 is CASSHGESNQPQHF. DNA of the CDR3: TGTGCCAGCAGCCACGGGGAAAGCAATCAGCCCCAGCATTTT. The rearrangement links TRBV6-5 to TRBJ1-5; D unclear. From germline, CDR1 is MNHEY and CDR2 SVGAGI. The CDR3 loop spans 14 amino acids. Trimming took off 6 bases at V and 1 base at J, with 10 bases between the two ends.

The CDR3 loop is CAISDVGGTGELFF. The DNA of the CDR3 is TGTGCCATCAGTGATGTGGGGGGAACCGGGGAGCTGTTTTTT. The V and J genes are TRBV10-3 and TRBJ2-2, with a tentative D call TRBD2 (6 bases). Germline CDR1 and CDR2: ENHRY and SYGVKD. The CDR3 length is 14 residues. Trimming took off 3 bases at V and 5 bases at J, with 10 bases between the two ends.

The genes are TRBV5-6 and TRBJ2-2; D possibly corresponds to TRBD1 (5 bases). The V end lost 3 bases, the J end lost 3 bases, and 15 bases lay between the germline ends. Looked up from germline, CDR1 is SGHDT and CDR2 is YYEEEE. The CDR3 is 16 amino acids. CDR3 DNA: TGTGCCAGCAGCTCCTTGGGTAGGGGTGACACCGGGGAGCTGTTTTTT. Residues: CASSSLGRGDTGELFF.

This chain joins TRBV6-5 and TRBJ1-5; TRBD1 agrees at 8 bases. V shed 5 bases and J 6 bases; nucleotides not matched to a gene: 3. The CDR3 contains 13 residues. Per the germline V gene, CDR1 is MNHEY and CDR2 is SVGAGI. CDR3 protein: CASSTTGGQPQHF. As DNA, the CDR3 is TGTGCCAGCAGTACAACAGGGGGTCAGCCCCAGCATTTT.

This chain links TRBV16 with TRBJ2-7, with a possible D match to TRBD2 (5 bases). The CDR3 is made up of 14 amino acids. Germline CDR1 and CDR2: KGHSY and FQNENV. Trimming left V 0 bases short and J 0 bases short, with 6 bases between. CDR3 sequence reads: CASSQSGSSYEQYF. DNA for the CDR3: TGTGCCAGCAGCCAATCGGGGAGCTCCTACGAGCAGTACTTC.

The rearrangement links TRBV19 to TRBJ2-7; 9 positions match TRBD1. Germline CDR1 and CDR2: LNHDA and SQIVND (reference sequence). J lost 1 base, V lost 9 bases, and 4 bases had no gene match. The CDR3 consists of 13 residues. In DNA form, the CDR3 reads TGTGCCAGACTACAGGGGGCATCCTACGAGCAGTACTTC. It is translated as CARLQGASYEQYF.

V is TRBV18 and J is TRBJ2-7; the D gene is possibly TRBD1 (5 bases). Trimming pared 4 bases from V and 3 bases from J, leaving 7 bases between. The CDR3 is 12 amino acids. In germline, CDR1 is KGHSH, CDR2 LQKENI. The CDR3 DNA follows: TGTGCCAGCTCACTTCAGGGCTACGAGCAGTACTTC. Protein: CASSLQGYEQYF.

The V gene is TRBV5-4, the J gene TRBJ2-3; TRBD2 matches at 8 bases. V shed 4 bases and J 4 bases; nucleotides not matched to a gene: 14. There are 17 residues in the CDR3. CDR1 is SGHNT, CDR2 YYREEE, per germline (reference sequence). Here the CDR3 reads CASSQGLAGLGPDTQYF. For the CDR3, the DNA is TGTGCCAGCAGCCAGGGTCTAGCGGGTTTGGGACCAGATACGCAGTATTTT. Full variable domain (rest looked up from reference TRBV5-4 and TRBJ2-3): ETGVTQSPTHLIKTRGQQVTLRCSSQSGHNTVSWYQQALGQGPQFIFQYYREEENGRGNFPPRFSGLQFPNYSSELNVNALELDDSALYLCASSQGLAGLGPDTQYFGPGTRLTVL.